Here is one T cell receptor (beta chain) with its context. Under the authors' procedure: The authors estimated nucleated cell counts from reference gene primer amplification. TCRdb's copy holds only in-frame clones and misses some; the assay was immunoSEQ multiplex PCR. V and J calls and clone size are those listed in that table; D and trimming were worked out from the DNA. The sample yields 70,000 to 90,000 clones, about 93% seen once. The data originate from a study of blood T cell repertoires in COVID-19. Study as a whole: Samples representing acute and convalescent COVID-19 were sourced from the United States, Italy and Spain. T cells, B-cell-depleted T cells, or PBMCs provided the cDNA or gDNA that served as material.

Trimming cost V 1 base and J 3 bases, with 15 bases left between them. CDR3 length: 15 residues. Per the germline V gene, CDR1 is SQVTM and CDR2 is ANQGSEA. The receptor's source is a human donor in a cohort sampled during active COVID-19. The sample was peripheral blood. This sequence joins TRBV29-1 and TRBJ2-5, with D possibly being TRBD2 (6 bases). The chain's CDR3 is CSVEGARGAKETQYF. In nucleotides, the CDR3 is TGCAGCGTTGAAGGGGCTCGCGGGGCGAAAGAGACCCAGTACTTC.